The present T cell receptor beta chain was sequenced within a study of blood T cell repertoires in COVID-19. Whole-study context: Sources were T cells, B-cell-depleted T cells, or PBMCs; the material itself was cDNA or gDNA.

The CDR3 totals 15 residues. V was clipped by 6 bases and J by 0 bases, with 14 bases between them. Germline CDR1 reads LGHNT; CDR2 reads FRNRAP. Data came from immunoSEQ multiplex PCR; TCRdb stores just in-frame clones and leaves some out. Of 350,000 to 450,000 clones in the sample, around 91% were seen once. Sequencing was done on a sample of peripheral blood. This chain joins TRBV12-5 and TRBJ2-5, with D possibly TRBD1 on 6 matching bases. This clonotype originated in a woman in her 40s with COVID-19, enrolled during active disease. The CDR3 here is CASGSLQGYQETQYF. DNA for the CDR3: TGTGCTAGTGGCTCTCTCCAGGGGTACCAAGAGACCCAGTACTTC.